This T cell receptor beta chain comes out of a study of shared T cell receptors in the human thymus. Method: immunoSEQ multiplex PCR; TCRdb's copy keeps in-frame clones and lacks some. The table has about 380,000 clones, about 95% seen once. Germline V gene data show CDR1 as SGHRS and CDR2 as YFSETQ. There are 15 residues in the CDR3. Trimming removed 4 bases from V and 6 bases from J; junction bases left unmatched: 10. The sequence was collected from a human donor. Material for sequencing was thymocytes. V is TRBV5-1 and J is TRBJ2-1; 7 bases are shared with TRBD2. The DNA of the CDR3 is TGCGCCAGCAGCCGGGAGGAGGGTTGGATCAATGAGCAGTTCTTC. Protein: CASSREEGWINEQFF.